The 22 T cell receptor beta chains below come from one sample, sequenced in a study of response to subunit inactivated influenza vaccine (dated by TCRdb to 2016 to 2018). The method behind the library was RT-PCR. Sequencing was carried out with an Illumina HiSeq 2500. TCRdb's own reprocessing of the public reads used fastp at Q25 and MiXCR and kept productive beta chains. Rows with a matching CDR3 protein are joined into one entry that keeps the most common DNA and genes. In this sample the table shows roughly 540,000 distinct CDR3 sequences, approximately 22% of which occur a single time. The ten top clones hold approximately 3% of the sample. These data are also associated with another study on T cells expressing NK-cell markers. Drawing on the second study: The TCR beta cDNA libraries were made using 5'RACE template switching, a step that added both a universal primer site and unique molecular identifiers.

The specimen comprised CD4+ T cells sorted from PBMCs, sampled 11 to 12 days after vaccination. The receptors shown here come from a man between 45 and 60 years old who received an inactivated influenza vaccine. Donor details come from another sample of the same person, matched by shared clones.

This clonotype was seen a handful of times. This chain connects TRBV29-1 to TRBJ2-3; 10 bases match TRBD2. V trimming: 6 bases; J trimming: 7 bases; junction bases outside the gene matches: 16. CDR1 and CDR2 from the germline V gene are SQVTM and ANQGSEA. The CDR3 extends over 16 amino acids. CDR3 DNA: TGCAGCGTCAATAGCGGGAGGACGGGTTGGGCGTATACGCAGTATTTT. Protein product: CSVNSGRTGWAYTQYF.

This clonotype appeared many times. The chain recombines TRBV5-1 with TRBJ1-1; no reliable D call. Germline V lookup: CDR1 SGHRS, CDR2 YFSETQ. Between the trimmed V and J ends, which lost 4 bases and 3 bases, there was a span of 10 bases. CDR3 length: 13 residues. This CDR3 reads CASSPVADTEAFF. CDR3 bases: TGCGCCAGCAGCCCGGTGGCTGACACTGAAGCTTTCTTT.

In its sample, this clonotype was seen a few times. J is TRBJ2-3 and V is TRBV6-1; D uncertain. This CDR3 has 19 amino acids. In germline, CDR1 is MNHNS, CDR2 SASEGT. Trimming took 0 bases from V and 2 from J, leaving 21 bases between them. Written as DNA, the CDR3 is TGTGCCAGCAGTGAAGCGTACGGGTCCGCCCCTTCATCCACAGATACGCAGTATTTT. It specifies CASSEAYGSAPSSTDTQYF.

The chain couples TRBV4-1 to TRBJ2-1, with 10 bases aligning to TRBD2. The V gene end was trimmed by 0 bases and the J gene end by 7 bases; junction bases not matched to a gene: 6. The germline V gene has CDR1 MGHRA and CDR2 YSYEKL. This CDR3 has 16 amino acids. The CDR3 reads CASSQEERGGVNEQFF. In DNA, the CDR3 is TGCGCCAGCAGCCAAGAGGAGCGGGGGGGCGTAAATGAGCAGTTCTTC.

The CDR3 region has the DNA TGTGCCAGCAGTGGGAGACAGGGGAGGAACATTCAGTACTTC. Residues: CASSGRQGRNIQYF. The chain carries TRBV6-1 and TRBJ2-4; 8 positions match TRBD1. From germline, CDR1 is MNHNS and CDR2 SASEGT. V trimming: 4 bases; J trimming: 7 bases; junction bases outside the gene matches: 6. This CDR3 is built from 14 residues.

The V gene is TRBV4-2, the J gene TRBJ2-7; 12 bases map to TRBD2. CDR3 length: 17 amino acids. J lost 3 bases, V lost 0 bases, and 6 bases had no gene match. Looked up from germline, CDR1 is LGHNA and CDR2 is YNFKEQ. The DNA of the CDR3 is TGTGCCAGCAGCCAAGATGAGGGGACTAGCGGGTACTACGAGCAGTACTTC. It encodes CASSQDEGTSGYYEQYF.

The chain carries TRBV20-1 and TRBJ2-3; TRBD2 might be the D (5 bases). The CDR3 spans 11 residues. The germline V and J ends were trimmed by 6 bases and 4 bases, with 8 bases remaining between them. Germline CDR1 reads DFQATT; CDR2 reads SNEGSKA (reference sequence). The CDR3 DNA is TGCAGTGCAAGGGAGCCAGATACGCAGTATTTT. Translated: CSAREPDTQYF.

The chain uses TRBV30 and TRBJ2-2; the match to TRBD1 covers 8 bases. CDR1 is GTSNPN and CDR2 is SVGIG in the germline V gene (reference sequence). J lost 2 bases, V lost 8 bases, and 7 bases had no gene match. The CDR3 has 14 amino acids. The CDR3 DNA follows: TGTGCCCGGAACCAGGGGGCAAACACCGGGGAGCTGTTTTTT. Amino acid sequence: CARNQGANTGELFF.

The chain links TRBV18 to TRBJ2-7; 11 bases map to TRBD1. The CDR3 extends over 14 amino acids. Germline-derived CDR1 and CDR2 are KGHSH and LQKENI. J gave up 6 bases and V 5 bases, and 6 bases lay outside the gene matches. The CDR3 is CASSTGTGGREQYF. The CDR3 region has the DNA TGTGCCAGCTCAACCGGGACAGGGGGGCGCGAGCAGTACTTC.

The CDR3 is CAISERVGGEKLFF. DNA of the CDR3: TGTGCCATCAGTGAACGGGTGGGCGGTGAAAAACTGTTTTTT. This chain connects TRBV10-3 to TRBJ1-4; D not certain. Trimming cost V 3 bases and J 7 bases, with 12 bases left between them. The CDR3 contains 14 residues. Germline CDR1 is ENHRY and CDR2 is SYGVKD.

J is TRBJ1-2 and V is TRBV11-2, with D tentatively TRBD1 (5 bases). The CDR3 is made up of 16 amino acids. Trimming pared 3 bases from V and 6 bases from J, leaving 20 bases between. Germline V gene lookup returns CDR1 SGHAT and CDR2 FQNNGV. CDR3 sequence reads: CASSLGIGTGGNGYTF. The CDR3 coding sequence is TGTGCCAGCAGCTTGGGTATCGGGACCGGGGGGAATGGCTACACCTTC.

The chain joins TRBV28 to TRBJ2-5; 7 nucleotides match TRBD1. V was clipped by 4 bases and J by 2 bases; unmatched bases: 16. Germline CDR1 MDHEN, CDR2 SYDVKM. The length of the CDR3 is 18 residues. DNA of the CDR3: TGTGCCAGCAGTTCAGAAACAGGGGCCCCTTGGGGGCAAGAGACCCAGTACTTC. Translating it yields CASSSETGAPWGQETQYF.

This clonotype was recorded a few times. The CDR3: CASSLLLGQGVSPLHF. The CDR3 nucleotides are TGTGCCAGCAGCTTGCTTTTGGGACAGGGGGTATCACCCCTCCACTTT. V gene TRBV5-5 combines with J gene TRBJ1-6; TRBD1 matches at 11 bases. The CDR3 consists of 16 residues. Per the germline V gene, CDR1 is SGHKS and CDR2 is YYEKEE (reference sequence). V shed 1 base, J shed 10 bases, and the junction held 7 bases outside the gene matches.

The chain combines TRBV28 with TRBJ2-7; 10 bases align to TRBD1. The CDR3 has 13 residues. Losses at the gene ends were 7 bases for V and 5 bases for J; bases not matched to a gene: 5. Germline assignment: CDR1 MDHEN and CDR2 SYDVKM. The DNA of the CDR3 is TGTGCCAGCACCAGGACAGGGGGAGACGAGCAGTACTTC. It translates to CASTRTGGDEQYF.

V usage is TRBV13 and J usage is TRBJ2-1; 8 bases agree with TRBD1. The CDR3 is 15 amino acids. CDR1 PRHDT and CDR2 FYEKMQ come from the germline V gene (reference sequence). V lost 0 bases, J lost 5 bases, and 3 bases stayed unmatched. The CDR3 is CASSLGDRENNEQFF. The CDR3 coding sequence is TGTGCCAGCAGCTTAGGGGACAGGGAAAACAATGAGCAGTTCTTC.

The CDR3 region has the DNA TGTGCCTGGAGCCCCCTGGGGACCGGGGAGCTGTTTTTT. Amino acid sequence: CAWSPLGTGELFF. V usage is TRBV30 and J usage is TRBJ2-2; D uncertain. Germline assignment: CDR1 GTSNPN and CDR2 SVGIG (reference sequence). The CDR3 is 13 residues long. V was pared by 3 bases and J by 5 bases, with 10 bases between.

The rearrangement joins TRBV20-1 to TRBJ1-2; D gene uncertain. Germline assignment: CDR1 DFQATT and CDR2 SNEGSKA (reference sequence). The V gene lost 2 bases and the J gene lost 5 bases, with 12 bases spanning the gap. This CDR3 comprises 13 residues. CDR3 nucleotide sequence: TGCAGTGCTAGACCATTGGGGTATTATGGCTACACCTTC. Its translation: CSARPLGYYGYTF.

J is TRBJ2-5 and V is TRBV3-1; D may match TRBD1 or TRBD2 (5 bases each). This CDR3 contains 13 residues. Germline-derived CDR1 and CDR2 are LGHDT and YNNKEL (reference sequence). Trimming removed 3 bases at V and 4 bases at J, with 9 bases between. CDR3 in DNA: TGTGCCAGCAGCCACGGGACCGGAGAGACCCAGTACTTC. It specifies CASSHGTGETQYF.

A single count supports this clonotype. V gene TRBV7-2 combines with J gene TRBJ2-7; tentatively, D is TRBD1 (5 bases). The germline gives CDR1 SGHTA, CDR2 FQGNSA. The CDR3 is made up of 15 amino acids. Trimming removed 1 base from V and 5 bases from J, with 15 bases in between. The CDR3 is CASSLEARVGNEQYF. The CDR3 DNA reads TGTGCCAGCAGCTTAGAGGCCAGGGTAGGGAACGAGCAGTACTTC.

This rearrangement joins TRBV4-3 to TRBJ2-1; the D gene is possibly TRBD2 (6 bases). V shed 3 bases and J shed 0 bases, with 12 bases lying between them. Germline CDR1 and CDR2: LGHNA and YSLEER. CDR3 size: 16 residues. The CDR3 here is CASSHRLVSSYNEQFF. In DNA, the CDR3 is TGCGCCAGCAGCCACCGACTAGTGAGCTCCTACAATGAGCAGTTCTTC.

This clonotype occurred a few times. The chain is built from TRBV7-2 and TRBJ2-7; tentatively, D is TRBD1 (5 bases). The CDR3 contains 13 residues. Germline-derived CDR1 and CDR2 are SGHTA and FQGNSA. V lost 1 base and J lost 5, with 9 bases in between. CDR3 sequence: CASSLEQVDEQYF. CDR3 nucleotides: TGTGCCAGCAGCTTAGAACAGGTGGACGAGCAGTACTTC.

The chain combines TRBV5-1 with TRBJ2-1, with 14 bases aligning to TRBD2. CDR1 and CDR2 from the germline V gene are SGHRS and YFSETQ. This CDR3 is built from 16 residues. After removal of 4 bases from V and 8 bases from J, the junction contained 8 bases not matched to a gene. The CDR3 nucleotides read TGCGCCAGCAGCCTCCAGACTAGCGGGGGGGCGGATGAGCAGTTCTTC. This gives the protein CASSLQTSGGADEQFF.